A selection of T cell receptor beta chains follows, all from one sample in a study of blood T cell repertoires in COVID-19. Sequenced by immunoSEQ multiplex PCR; TCRdb stores in-frame clones only, minus some. The data show 45,000 to 55,000 clones, with approximately 89% seen just once and approximately 30% held by the top ten. Material: peripheral blood. The receptors shown here come from a woman of 80 years or more with acute or convalescent COVID-19. Both conserved end residues are part of each CDR3. Each record gives: CDR3 length, D gene, clone size, V gene, J gene, CDR3 protein, CDR3 DNA. D genes are given only for firm matches. A row's size may be missing; if present it is once, few, many or a size class.

14	-	once	TRBV6-5	TRBJ1-6	CASSREQGNSPLHF	TGTGCCAGCAGTCGCGAACAGGGTAACTCACCCCTCCACTTT
15	TRBD1	-	TRBV29-1	TRBJ1-5	CSVGLTGDSNQPQHF	TGCAGCGTTGGCTTGACAGGGGACAGCAATCAGCCCCAGCATTTT
13	-	-	TRBV7-9	TRBJ1-1	CASSLAGQSEAFF	TGTGCCAGCAGCTTAGCGGGCCAGTCTGAAGCTTTCTTT
15	-	-	TRBV19	TRBJ2-3	CASSIPGHPTDTQYF	TGTGCCAGTAGTATACCGGGACATCCCACAGATACGCAGTATTTT
12	-	-	TRBV12-3/TRBV12-4	TRBJ1-1	CASSISSGTAFF	TGTGCCAGCAGCATTAGTTCGGGTACAGCTTTCTTT
17	-	-	TRBV28	TRBJ1-2	CASSAPPAGATNYGYTF	TGTGCCAGCAGTGCCCCCCCCGCGGGCGCAACTAACTATGGCTACACCTTC
15	TRBD1	-	TRBV11-2	TRBJ1-5	CASSSGQGDNQPQHF	TGTGCCAGCAGCTCAGGACAGGGGGACAATCAGCCCCAGCATTTT
15	TRBD2	-	TRBV19	TRBJ2-3	CASTQAGGRIDTQYF	TGTGCCAGTACACAAGCGGGCGGGAGAATAGATACGCAGTATTTT
14	-	-	TRBV25-1	TRBJ1-6	CANRPGGLNSPLHF	TGTGCCAACCGGCCGGGGGGCTTGAATTCACCCCTCCACTTT
19	TRBD1	-	TRBV7-6	TRBJ1-1	CASSLARPRPGTGNTEAFF	TGTGCCAGCAGCTTAGCGCGTCCCCGTCCCGGGACAGGGAACACTGAAGCTTTCTTT
16	TRBD1	-	TRBV3-1/TRBV3-2	TRBJ1-6	CASRQSGQVYNSPLHF	TGTGCCAGCAGGCAATCGGGACAGGTATATAATTCACCCCTCCACTTT
14	TRBD1	once	TRBV28	TRBJ2-7	CASSTGGSSYEQYF	TGTGCCAGCAGTACAGGGGGCTCCTCCTACGAGCAGTACTTC
15	-	-	TRBV7-6	TRBJ1-4	CASSPGRQASEKLFF	TGTGCCAGCAGCCCAGGCAGGCAGGCTTCCGAAAAACTGTTTTTT
17	TRBD1	-	TRBV5-1	TRBJ1-1	CASSLVVTGAGDTEAFF	TGCGCCAGCAGCTTGGTGGTGACAGGGGCCGGGGACACTGAAGCTTTCTTT
13	-	few	TRBV5-1	TRBJ2-7	CASSSDRLYEQYF	TGCGCCAGCAGCTCGGACAGACTCTACGAGCAGTACTTC
13	-	few	TRBV19	TRBJ1-2	CASSTRQHYGYTF	TGTGCCAGTAGTACACGACAGCATTATGGCTACACCTTC
14	TRBD2	-	TRBV3-1/TRBV3-2	TRBJ2-7	CASSQSGRTYEQYF	TGTGCCAGCAGCCAAAGCGGGAGGACCTACGAGCAGTACTTC
13	-	-	TRBV12-3/TRBV12-4	TRBJ1-2	CASSWSRNYGYTF	TGTGCCAGCAGTTGGTCCAGGAACTATGGCTACACCTTC
15	TRBD1	-	TRBV2	TRBJ2-2	CASSLGTGGTGELFF	TGTGCCAGCAGTCTCGGGACAGGGGGGACCGGGGAGCTGTTTTTT
13	TRBD1	once	TRBV5-1	TRBJ1-2	CASSEGANYGYTF	TGCGCCAGCAGCGAGGGGGCAAACTATGGCTACACCTTC
14	TRBD1	-	TRBV7-9	TRBJ1-6	CASSWGTGMKPLHF	TGTGCCAGCAGCTGGGGGACAGGTATGAAGCCCCTCCACTTT
14	-	once	TRBV6-5	TRBJ2-7	CASTLDSISYEQYF	TGTGCCAGCACCCTTGACAGTATCTCCTACGAGCAGTACTTC
15	TRBD1	-	TRBV4-1	TRBJ1-2	CASSQFDRGLYGYTF	TGCGCCAGCAGCCAGTTTGACAGGGGGCTCTATGGCTACACCTTC
15	-	-	TRBV7-6	TRBJ1-1	CASSLLVGGTSEAFF	TGTGCCAGCAGCCTCCTAGTGGGGGGGACATCTGAAGCTTTCTTT
13	-	once	TRBV18	TRBJ2-5	CASSDTPGETQYF	TGTGCCAGCTCAGACACCCCTGGGGAGACCCAGTACTTC
17	TRBD2	-	TRBV9	TRBJ2-2	CASSVASGGAFTGELFF	TGTGCCAGCAGCGTAGCCAGCGGGGGGGCCTTCACCGGGGAGCTGTTTTTT
13	-	-	TRBV2	TRBJ1-4	CASKEGGFEKLFF	TGTGCCAGCAAGGAGGGCGGTTTTGAAAAACTGTTTTTT
13	TRBD2	-	TRBV5-1	TRBJ2-7	CASSIRLASEQYF	TGCGCCAGCAGCATCCGACTAGCTAGTGAGCAGTACTTC
15	-	-	TRBV5-1	TRBJ2-5	CASSLIGRVQETQYF	TGCGCCAGCAGCTTGATCGGTCGGGTTCAAGAGACCCAGTACTTC
12	-	-	TRBV2	TRBJ2-4	CASSGGQDIQYF	TGTGCCAGCAGTGGGGGCCAGGACATTCAGTACTTC
15	-	-	TRBV6-5	TRBJ2-5	CASSRNSGVQETQYF	TGTGCCAGCAGTCGCAACTCAGGGGTTCAGGAGACCCAGTACTTC
13	-	few	TRBV10-3	TRBJ2-5	CAISEYGAETQYF	TGTGCCATCAGTGAGTACGGTGCAGAGACCCAGTACTTC
11	-	few	TRBV5-1	TRBJ2-5	CASSLLETQYF	TGCGCCAGCAGCTTGCTAGAGACCCAGTACTTC
13	-	-	TRBV3-1/TRBV3-2	TRBJ1-4	CASSQDWGQKLFF	TGTGCCAGCAGCCAAGATTGGGGGCAGAAACTGTTTTTT
16	TRBD1	-	TRBV5-1	TRBJ2-7	CASSLVGTDRGDEQYF	TGCGCCAGCAGCTTGGTTGGTACCGACAGGGGCGACGAGCAGTACTTC
14	-	-	TRBV7-2	TRBJ2-3	CASSLDPGADTQYF	TGTGCCAGCAGCTTAGATCCGGGGGCAGATACGCAGTATTTT
12	-	-	TRBV6-5	TRBJ1-2	CATFMGGGGYTF	TGTGCCACCTTTATGGGAGGGGGTGGCTACACCTTC
16	TRBD1	-	TRBV6-5	TRBJ1-2	CASSYSGQGILYGYTF	TGTGCCAGCAGTTATTCGGGACAGGGGATCCTATATGGCTACACCTTC
16	TRBD1	-	TRBV19	TRBJ2-7	CASSIGDSRYSYEQYF	TGTGCCAGTAGTATTGGGGACAGCCGGTACTCCTACGAGCAGTACTTC
14	-	-	TRBV5-1	TRBJ1-1	CASSLAGPNTEAFF	TGCGCCAGCAGCTTGGCAGGGCCGAACACTGAAGCTTTCTTT
11	-	-	TRBV6-1	TRBJ2-5	CASSERETQYF	TGTGCCAGCAGTGAACGGGAGACCCAGTACTTC
16	TRBD2	-	TRBV7-8	TRBJ2-3	CASSLEGLAGATTQYF	TGTGCCAGCAGCTTAGAGGGACTAGCGGGGGCTACTACGCAGTATTTT
15	TRBD1	-	TRBV9	TRBJ2-2	CASSAGGTGTGELFF	TGTGCCAGCAGCGCAGGGGGAACGGGCACCGGGGAGCTGTTTTTT
11	-	-	TRBV5-1	TRBJ1-2	CASRDSGGYTF	TGCGCCAGCAGGGACAGTGGAGGCTACACCTTC
12	-	-	TRBV7-2	TRBJ1-6	CASSPRGAPLHF	TGTGCCAGCAGCCCGCGGGGAGCCCCCCTCCACTTT
15	-	-	TRBV11-2	TRBJ2-1	CASSLDTGSYNEQFF	TGTGCCAGCAGCTTAGACACAGGGTCTTACAATGAGCAGTTCTTC
15	TRBD2	-	TRBV5-1	TRBJ2-2	CASSLSSGVGGELFF	TGCGCCAGCAGCTTGTCTAGCGGGGTCGGCGGGGAGCTGTTTTTT
15	-	few	TRBV9	TRBJ2-3	CASSVAGRGTDTQYF	TGTGCCAGCAGCGTAGCGGGGAGAGGCACAGATACGCAGTATTTT
14	-	-	TRBV7-2	TRBJ1-1	CASSPLAQNTEAFF	TGTGCCAGCAGCCCCTTGGCCCAGAACACTGAAGCTTTCTTT
17	-	-	TRBV5-4	TRBJ2-2	CASSLSPPPRGTGELFF	TGTGCCAGCAGCTTGTCCCCTCCGCCCCGGGGAACCGGGGAGCTGTTTTTT
16	TRBD2	-	TRBV5-1	TRBJ2-2	CASSSSGKANTGELFF	TGCGCCAGCAGCTCGAGCGGGAAAGCGAACACCGGGGAGCTGTTTTTT
16	-	once	TRBV7-9	TRBJ2-1	CASSLVGAGLYNEQFF	TGTGCCAGCAGCTTAGTGGGCGCGGGGCTTTACAATGAGCAGTTCTTC
17	TRBD2	-	TRBV5-4	TRBJ2-2	CASSFGLAGSGTGELFF	TGTGCCAGCAGCTTCGGACTAGCGGGGTCTGGGACCGGGGAGCTGTTTTTT
14	-	-	TRBV3-1/TRBV3-2	TRBJ2-1	CASTTSGTYNEQFF	TGTGCCAGCACCACCTCCGGGACTTACAATGAGCAGTTCTTC
13	-	-	TRBV25-1	TRBJ2-5	CASGAFGQETQYF	TGTGCCAGCGGAGCCTTTGGACAAGAGACCCAGTACTTC